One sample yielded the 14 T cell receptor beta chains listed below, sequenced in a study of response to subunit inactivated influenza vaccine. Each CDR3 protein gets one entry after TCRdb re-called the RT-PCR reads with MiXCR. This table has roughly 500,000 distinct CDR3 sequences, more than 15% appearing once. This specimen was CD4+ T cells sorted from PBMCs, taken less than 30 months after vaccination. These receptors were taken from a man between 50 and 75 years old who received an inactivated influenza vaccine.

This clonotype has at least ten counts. The CDR3 DNA is TGCGCCAGCAGCGTCGGGACTAGCTCTTCCGATGAGCAGTTCTTC. Amino acid sequence: CASSVGTSSSDEQFF. This chain connects TRBV5-1 to TRBJ2-1; 9 nucleotides match TRBD2. The CDR3 has 15 residues. Germline values: CDR1 SGHRS, CDR2 YFSETQ. The ends lost 4 bases at V and 8 bases at J; junction bases unmatched: 10.

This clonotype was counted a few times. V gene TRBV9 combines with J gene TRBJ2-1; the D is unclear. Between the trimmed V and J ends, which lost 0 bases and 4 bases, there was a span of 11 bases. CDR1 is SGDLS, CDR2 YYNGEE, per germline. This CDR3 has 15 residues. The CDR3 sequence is CASSVEGGTYNEQFF. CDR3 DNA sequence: TGTGCCAGCAGCGTAGAAGGTGGCACGTACAATGAGCAGTTCTTC. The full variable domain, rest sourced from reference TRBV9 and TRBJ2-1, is DSGVTQTPKHLITATGQRVTLRCSPRSGDLSVYWYQQSLDQGLQFLIQYYNGEERAKGNILERFSAQQFPDLHSELNLSSLELGDSALYFCASSVEGGTYNEQFFGPGTRLTVL.

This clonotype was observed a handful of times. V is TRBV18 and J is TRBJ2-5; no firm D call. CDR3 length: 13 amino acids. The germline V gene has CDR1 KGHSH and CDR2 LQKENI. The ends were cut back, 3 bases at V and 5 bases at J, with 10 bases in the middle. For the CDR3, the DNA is TGTGCCAGCTCACCCTCCTTTCGGGAGACCCAGTACTTC. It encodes CASSPSFRETQYF. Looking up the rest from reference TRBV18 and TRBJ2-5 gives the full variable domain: NAGVMQNPRHLVRRRGQEARLRCSPMKGHSHVYWYRQLPEEGLKFMVYLQKENIIDESGMPKERFSAEFPKEGPSILRIQQVVRGDSAAYFCASSPSFRETQYFGPGTRLLVL.

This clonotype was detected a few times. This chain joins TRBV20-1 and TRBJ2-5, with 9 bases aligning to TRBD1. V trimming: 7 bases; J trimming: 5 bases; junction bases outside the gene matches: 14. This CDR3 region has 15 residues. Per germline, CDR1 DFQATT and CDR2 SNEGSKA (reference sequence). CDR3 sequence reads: CSGDPGTGTGETQYF. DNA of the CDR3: TGCAGTGGAGATCCCGGGACAGGGACGGGGGAGACCCAGTACTTC.

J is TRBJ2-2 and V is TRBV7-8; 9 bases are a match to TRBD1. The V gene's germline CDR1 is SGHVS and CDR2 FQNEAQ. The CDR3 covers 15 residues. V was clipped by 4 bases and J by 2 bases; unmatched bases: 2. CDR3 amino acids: CASSSTGGNTGELFF. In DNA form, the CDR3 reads TGTGCCAGCAGCTCAACAGGGGGCAACACCGGGGAGCTGTTTTTT. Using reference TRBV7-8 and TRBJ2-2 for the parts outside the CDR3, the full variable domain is GAGVSQSPRYKVAKRGQDVALRCDPISGHVSLFWYQQALGQGPEFLTYFQNEAQLDKSGLPSDRFFAERPEGSVSTLKIQRTQQEDSAVYLCASSSTGGNTGELFFGEGSRLTVL.

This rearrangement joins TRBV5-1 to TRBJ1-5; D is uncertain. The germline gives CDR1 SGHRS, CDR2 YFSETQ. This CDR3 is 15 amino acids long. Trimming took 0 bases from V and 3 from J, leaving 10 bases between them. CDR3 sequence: CASSLGAAPNQPQHF. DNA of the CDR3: TGCGCCAGCAGCTTGGGGGCGGCACCCAATCAGCCCCAGCATTTT.

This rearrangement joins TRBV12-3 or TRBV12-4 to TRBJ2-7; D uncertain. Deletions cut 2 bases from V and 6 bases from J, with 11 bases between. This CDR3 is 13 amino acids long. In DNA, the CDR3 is TGTGCCAGCAGTTTATACGGGCGACTCGAGCAGTACTTC. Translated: CASSLYGRLEQYF.

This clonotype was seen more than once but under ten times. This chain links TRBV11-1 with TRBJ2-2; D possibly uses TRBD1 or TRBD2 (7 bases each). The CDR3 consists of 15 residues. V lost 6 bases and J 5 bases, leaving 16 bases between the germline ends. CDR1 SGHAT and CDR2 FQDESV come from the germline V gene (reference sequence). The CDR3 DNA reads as TGTGCCAGCAGTCCCTACAGGGGAGGGACCGGGGAGCTGTTTTTT. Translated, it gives CASSPYRGGTGELFF.

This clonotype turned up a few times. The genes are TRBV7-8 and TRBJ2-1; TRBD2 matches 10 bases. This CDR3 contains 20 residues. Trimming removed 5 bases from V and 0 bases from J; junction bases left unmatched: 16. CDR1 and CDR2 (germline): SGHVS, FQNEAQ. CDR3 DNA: TGTGCCAGCAGCCGATTAGTTAGCGGGAGGATACAAAGCTCCTACAATGAGCAGTTCTTC. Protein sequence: CASSRLVSGRIQSSYNEQFF.

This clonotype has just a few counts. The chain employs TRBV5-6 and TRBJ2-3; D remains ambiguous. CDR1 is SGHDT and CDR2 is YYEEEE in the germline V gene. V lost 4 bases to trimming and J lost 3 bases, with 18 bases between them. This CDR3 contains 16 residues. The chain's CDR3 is CASSPQLSRLTDTQYF. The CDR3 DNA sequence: TGTGCCAGCAGCCCGCAACTTAGCCGGCTTACAGATACGCAGTATTTT. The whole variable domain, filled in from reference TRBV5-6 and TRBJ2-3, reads DAGVTQSPTHLIKTRGQQVTLRCSPKSGHDTVSWYQQALGQGPQFIFQYYEEEERQRGNFPDRFSGHQFPNYSSELNVNALLLGDSALYLCASSPQLSRLTDTQYFGPGTRLTVL.

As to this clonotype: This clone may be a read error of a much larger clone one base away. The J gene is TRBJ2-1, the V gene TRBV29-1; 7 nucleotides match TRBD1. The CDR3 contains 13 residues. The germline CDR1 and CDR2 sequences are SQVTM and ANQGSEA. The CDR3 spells CRVGTEPIVGKFF. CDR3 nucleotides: TGCCGCGTGGGGACAGAACCAATTGTTGGGAAGTTCTTC.

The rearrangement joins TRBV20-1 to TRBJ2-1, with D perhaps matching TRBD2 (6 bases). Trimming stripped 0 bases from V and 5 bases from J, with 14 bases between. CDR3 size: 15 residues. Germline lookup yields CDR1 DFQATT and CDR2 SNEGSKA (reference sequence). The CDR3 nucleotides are TGCAGTGCTAGAGATCAAAGCGGGCTAAACAATGAGCAGTTCTTC. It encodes CSARDQSGLNNEQFF.

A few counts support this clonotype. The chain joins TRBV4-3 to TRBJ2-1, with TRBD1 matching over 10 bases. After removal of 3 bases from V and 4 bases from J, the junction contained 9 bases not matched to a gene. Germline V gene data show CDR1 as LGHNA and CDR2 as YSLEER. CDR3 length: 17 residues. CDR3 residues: CASSQGGWGQGYNEQFF. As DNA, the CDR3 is TGCGCCAGCAGCCAGGGGGGGTGGGGACAGGGGTACAATGAGCAGTTCTTC.

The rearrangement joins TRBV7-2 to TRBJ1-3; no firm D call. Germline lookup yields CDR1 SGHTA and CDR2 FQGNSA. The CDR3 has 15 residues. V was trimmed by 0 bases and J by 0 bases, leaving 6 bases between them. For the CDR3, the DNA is TGTGCCAGCAGCTTAGCGCCTGCCTCTGGAAACACCATATATTTT. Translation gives CASSLAPASGNTIYF. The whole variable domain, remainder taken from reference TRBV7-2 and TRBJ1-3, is GAGVSQSPSNKVTEKGKDVELRCDPISGHTALYWYRQSLGQGLEFLIYFQGNSAPDKSGLPSDRFSAERTGGSVSTLTIQRTQQEDSAVYLCASSLAPASGNTIYFGEGSWLTVV.